This TCR beta chain is drawn from a study of T cell changes during pregnancy in multiple sclerosis. Profiling relied on immunoSEQ multiplex PCR, and the TCRdb table lists in-frame clones only, not all of them. Of about 120,000 clones in the sample, about 93% were seen once. CDR1 is SEHNR, CDR2 FQNEAQ, per germline (reference sequence). This CDR3 has 13 amino acids. V was clipped by 11 bases and J by 2 bases, with 13 bases between them. The chain uses TRBV7-9 and TRBJ1-3; D not certain. The receptor was derived from a female donor with multiple sclerosis, enrolled in a pregnancy study. This specimen consisted of peripheral blood, obtained before pregnancy. The CDR3: CAGSPLAGNTIYF. The CDR3 nucleotides are TGTGCCGGGAGCCCCCTCGCTGGAAACACCATATATTTT.